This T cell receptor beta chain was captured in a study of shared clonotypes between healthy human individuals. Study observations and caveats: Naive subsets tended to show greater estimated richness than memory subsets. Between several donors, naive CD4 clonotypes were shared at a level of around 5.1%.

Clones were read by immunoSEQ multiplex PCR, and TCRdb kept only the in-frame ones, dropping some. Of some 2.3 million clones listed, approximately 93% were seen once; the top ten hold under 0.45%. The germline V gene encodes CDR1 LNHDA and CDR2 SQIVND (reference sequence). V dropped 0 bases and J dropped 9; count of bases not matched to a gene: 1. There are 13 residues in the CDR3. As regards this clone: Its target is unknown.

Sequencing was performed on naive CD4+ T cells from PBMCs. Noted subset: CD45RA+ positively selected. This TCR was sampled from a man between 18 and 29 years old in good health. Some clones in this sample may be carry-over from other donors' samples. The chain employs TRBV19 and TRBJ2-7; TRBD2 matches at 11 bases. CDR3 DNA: TGTGCCAGTAGTATAGACCTAGCGGGAGGGCAGTACTTC. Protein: CASSIDLAGGQYF.